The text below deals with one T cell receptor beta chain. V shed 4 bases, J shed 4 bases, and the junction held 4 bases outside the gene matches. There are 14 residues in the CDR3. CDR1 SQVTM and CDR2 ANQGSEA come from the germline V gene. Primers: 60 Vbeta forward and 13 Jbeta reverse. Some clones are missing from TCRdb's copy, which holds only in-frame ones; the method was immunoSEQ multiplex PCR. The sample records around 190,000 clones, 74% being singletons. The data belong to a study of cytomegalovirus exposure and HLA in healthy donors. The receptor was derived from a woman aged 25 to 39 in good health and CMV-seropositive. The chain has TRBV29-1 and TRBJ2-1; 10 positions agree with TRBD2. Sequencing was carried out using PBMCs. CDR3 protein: CSVALAGAYNEQFF. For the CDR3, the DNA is TGCAGCGTTGCGCTAGCGGGAGCTTACAATGAGCAGTTCTTC.